Presented here are 20 T cell receptor beta chains from one specimen sequenced in a study of tissue T cells after allogeneic stem cell transplantation (dated by TCRdb to 2022 to 2024). The library was generated by the immunoSEQ multiplex PCR assay. In its TCRdb copy, this immuneACCESS table keeps in-frame sequences only and misses some clones. Where compared with another copy, unresolved V genes explain less than half of these, and the others have no known cause. For this sample there are under 3,000 clones; approximately 52% appear just once. The biggest ten clones account for roughly 30% of the sample. In light of the paper, this sample's time point label describes: mouse harvest day 7 after allogeneic transplant. Each mouse graft consisted of 10^7 T-cell-depleted bone marrow cells plus 10^6 splenic CD5+ T cells and was given by tail vein injection. Sequencing used spleen. The receptors originated from a female BALB/c mouse given C57BL/6 T cells with graft-versus-host disease after an allogeneic hematopoietic cell transplant.

Turning to this clone: Gene names and germline match the mouse. CDR3 DNA (partial): TGTGCCAGCAGCCCCAGGGGGCGCGAACAGTAC. Translation gives CASSPRGREQY. The full CDR3 sequence reads CASSPRGREQYF. The chain uses TRBV13-1 and TRBJ2-7; 8 positions match TRBD1. Read coverage stops 1 residue before the CDR3 terminus; the germline J gene supplies the remainder. This CDR3 is 12 amino acids long. J was trimmed by 7 bases and V by 5 bases; bases with no gene match: 5. CDR1 is NSHNY, CDR2 SYGAGN, per germline.

This clone was counted a few times. Genes here carry mouse names. From the germline J gene comes the end of the CDR3, since the read stops 1 residue before it. V gene TRBV20 combines with J gene TRBJ1-5, with D perhaps TRBD1 (5 bases). This CDR3 has 13 amino acids. The ends were cut back, 4 bases at V and 4 bases at J, with 11 bases in the middle. Germline V CDR1 and CDR2: GFQATS, STVNSAI. The CDR3 DNA, read in part, is TGTGGTGCTACTGGGACCGTTAACCAGGCTCCGCTT. Residues: CGATGTVNQAPL. The full-length CDR3 reads as CGATGTVNQAPLF. Filled out from reference TRBV20 and TRBJ1-5, the complete variable domain reads GALVYQYPRRTICKSGTSMRMECQAVGFQATSVAWYRQSPQKTFELIALSTVNSAIKYEQNFTQEKFPISHPNLSFSSMTVLNAYLEDRGLYLCGATGTVNQAPLFGEGTRLSVL.

Worth noting for this clone: Gene names are mouse gene names. The read terminates 1 residue before the CDR3 end, so the remaining end is supplied by the germline J gene. The chain couples TRBV31 to TRBJ2-5; TRBD2 matches at 7 bases. The CDR3 has 13 residues. V was pared by 5 bases and J by 2 bases, with 4 bases of the junction left unmatched. CDR1 and CDR2 (germline): GKSSPN, SITVG. The CDR3 is CAWFGGTQDTQYF. The part of the CDR3 DNA that was read is TGTGCCTGGTTTGGGGGGACCCAAGACACCCAGTAC.

This clone is large by share. Mouse gene names apply. The read terminates 1 residue before the CDR3 end, so the remaining end is supplied by the germline J gene. This chain joins TRBV29 and TRBJ2-5; D is perhaps TRBD1 (6 bases). CDR1 and CDR2 from the germline V gene are MSHET and SYDVDS. V lost 4 bases to trimming and J lost 6 bases, with 11 bases between them. The CDR3 extends over 13 amino acids. The CDR3 DNA, read in part, is TGTGCTAGCAGTTCAGGGGAGGGGGACACCCAGTAC. Its translation: CASSSGEGDTQY. The CDR3 in full is CASSSGEGDTQYF. Complete variable domain (other parts from reference TRBV29 and TRBJ2-5): DMKVTQMPRYLIKRMGENVLLECGQDMSHETMYWYRQDPGLGLQLIYISYDVDSNSEGDIPKGYRVSRKKREHFSLILDSAKTNQTSVYFCASSSGEGDTQYFGPGTRLLVL.

On this clone: Here the gene names and germline are mouse. Read coverage stops 1 residue before the CDR3 terminus; the germline J gene supplies the remainder. The chain employs TRBV12-2 and TRBJ2-1; 8 bases are a match to TRBD1. Germline lookup yields CDR1 SGHLS and CDR2 HYDKME. The V and J ends lost 2 bases and 3 bases, in that order; junction bases with no gene match: 5. This CDR3 contains 15 residues. CDR3 bases read: TGTGCCAGCTCTCCGCAGGGGGCCCTCTATGCTGAGCAGTTC. This translates into CASSPQGALYAEQF. The full CDR3 reads CASSPQGALYAEQFF.

In regard to this clone: Gene names are the mouse ones. The CDR3 end falls 1 residue outside the read, so it is completed with the germline J gene. The chain couples TRBV5 to TRBJ2-7, with TRBD2 identical over 8 bases. The germline V gene encodes CDR1 LGHNA and CDR2 YNLKQL (reference sequence). J lost 5 bases, V lost 0 bases, and 0 bases had no gene match. The CDR3 spans 13 residues. The CDR3 reads CASSQDWGDEQYF. The CDR3 DNA, read in part, is TGTGCCAGCAGCCAAGACTGGGGGGATGAACAGTAC.

With regard to this clone: The gene names given are mouse names. The read terminates 1 residue before the CDR3 end, so the remaining end is supplied by the germline J gene. This sequence joins TRBV1 and TRBJ1-2, with D possibly TRBD1 on 5 matching bases. The ends were cut back, 3 bases at V and 0 bases at J, with 11 bases in the middle. Germline CDR1 is NSQYPW and CDR2 is LRSPGD (reference sequence). The CDR3 consists of 15 residues. The CDR3 DNA, read in part, is TGCACCTGCAGTGCCCGACAGTATGCAAACTCCGACTACACC. Translation gives CTCSARQYANSDYT. The entire CDR3 protein is CTCSARQYANSDYTF.

This clone was found a few times. Mouse germline and gene names are used. The read ends 1 residue before the CDR3 terminus; that terminus is restored from the germline J gene. The chain links TRBV17 to TRBJ2-7; 8 positions match TRBD2. Germline V gene data show CDR1 as MNHDT and CDR2 as YYDKIL. The CDR3 has 14 residues. Germline trimming cut 4 bases from V and 4 bases from J; bases unmatched to any gene: 6. The CDR3 sequence is CASSNRDWQYEQYF. The CDR3 DNA, read in part, is TGTGCTAGCAGTAATCGGGACTGGCAATATGAACAGTAC.

Comments on this clone: Each gene name is a mouse one. The sequenced fragment ends 1 residue before the CDR3 boundary, so the rest is inferred from the germline J gene. The chain links TRBV20 to TRBJ2-3; no definite D call. Germline loops: CDR1 GFQATS, CDR2 STVNSAI. V lost 5 bases to trimming and J lost 0 bases, with 6 bases between them. CDR3 length: 12 residues. This chain's CDR3 is CGAQTSAETLYF. The sequenced part of the CDR3 DNA is TGTGGTGCTCAGACAAGTGCAGAAACGCTGTAT.

Notes on this clone: Mouse germline and gene names are used. The CDR3 end is not reached by the read, which stops 1 residue before it; the germline J gene fills it in. The chain has TRBV5 and TRBJ1-6; 12 bases are a match to TRBD1. TRBJ1-6 is an ORF, and what it does is uncertain. This CDR3 comprises 18 residues. From germline, CDR1 is LGHNA and CDR2 YNLKQL (reference sequence). The V segment lost 1 base and the J segment 2 bases; nucleotides outside the gene matches: 3. CDR3 DNA, as far as it was read: TGTGCCAGCAGCCAAGCTGGGACAGGGGGCACCTATAATTCGCCCCTCTAC. It specifies CASSQAGTGGTYNSPLY. The full CDR3 is CASSQAGTGGTYNSPLYF.

For this clone: Genes and germline come from the mouse. From the germline J gene comes the end of the CDR3, since the read stops 1 residue before it. V usage is TRBV16 and J usage is TRBJ2-7; TRBD2 aligns across 10 bases. Per germline, CDR1 SGHSA and CDR2 FRNQAP. This CDR3 spans 15 amino acids. J gave up 5 bases and V 0 bases, and 4 bases lay outside the gene matches. CDR3 DNA (partial): TGTGCAAGCAGCTTAGACCTGGGGGGGCGCCATGAACAGTAC. Translating it yields CASSLDLGGRHEQY. The entire CDR3 protein reads CASSLDLGGRHEQYF.

Details on this clone: The genes are named according to mouse. The read is 1 residue too short to cover the CDR3 end, so that end is filled in from the germline J gene. The chain employs TRBV1 and TRBJ1-1, with a tentative D call TRBD1 (6 bases). CDR1 and CDR2 from the germline V gene are NSQYPW and LRSPGD (reference sequence). V gave up 3 bases and J gave up 4 bases, with 12 bases separating them. The CDR3 consists of 14 residues. The covered CDR3 bases are TGCACCTGCAGTGCCTCAGGGGAAGGCACAGAAGTCTTC. It codes for CTCSASGEGTEVF. The whole CDR3 protein is CTCSASGEGTEVFF.

This clone was observed a few times. All gene names here are mouse names. The CDR3 end falls 1 residue outside the read, so it is completed with the germline J gene. J is TRBJ2-7 and V is TRBV16; D is perhaps TRBD2 (5 bases). The length of the CDR3 is 14 residues. Trimming removed 0 bases at V and 4 bases at J, with 10 bases between. Germline loops: CDR1 SGHSA, CDR2 FRNQAP. The CDR3: CASSLDLAGYEQYF. The covered CDR3 bases are TGTGCAAGCAGCTTAGATCTGGCTGGGTATGAACAGTAC.

As concerns this clone: The genes are named according to mouse. The read is 1 residue too short to cover the CDR3 end, so that end is filled in from the germline J gene. The chain couples TRBV3 to TRBJ2-7, with 9 nucleotides matching TRBD2. The CDR3 has 14 amino acids. Germline trimming cut 4 bases from V and 3 bases from J; bases unmatched to any gene: 4. Germline assignment: CDR1 SNHLY and CDR2 FYNGKV (reference sequence). CDR3: CASSSRLGVYEQYF. The sequenced CDR3 bases are TGTGCCAGCAGCTCTAGACTGGGGGTCTATGAACAGTAC.

With regard to this clone: All gene names here are mouse names. Read coverage stops 1 residue before the CDR3 terminus; the germline J gene supplies the remainder. The chain carries TRBV13-1 and TRBJ2-3; D is possibly TRBD1 (7 bases). Per the germline V gene, CDR1 is NSHNY and CDR2 is SYGAGN. This CDR3 region has 16 residues. V was clipped by 2 bases and J by 3 bases, with 16 bases between them. The CDR3 sequence: CASSEWRGLRAETLYF. The part of the CDR3 DNA that was read is TGTGCCAGCAGTGAGTGGAGGGGGCTCAGGGCAGAAACGCTGTAT.

A note on this clone: Germline and genes here are mouse. The DNA ends 1 residue before the CDR3 does, and the rest of the CDR3 is filled in from the germline J gene. The rearrangement joins TRBV3 to TRBJ1-4, with a weak D call TRBD1 (6 bases). The germline V gene has CDR1 SNHLY and CDR2 FYNGKV (reference sequence). V lost 5 bases to trimming and J lost 1 base, with 8 bases between them. This CDR3 contains 14 residues. CDR3 in amino acids: CASSRDNSNERLFF. Incomplete CDR3 DNA: TGTGCCAGCAGCCGGGACAATTCCAACGAAAGATTATTT.

The table lists this clone with a few counts. The genes are named according to mouse. From the germline J gene comes the end of the CDR3, since the read stops 1 residue before it. This sequence joins TRBV4 and TRBJ2-2; the match to TRBD2 covers 10 bases. The junction had 4 bases not matched to a gene; V was cut back by 3 bases and J by 3 bases. CDR1 and CDR2 (germline): LGHDT, YNNKQL (reference sequence). The CDR3 loop spans 16 amino acids. The CDR3 DNA, read in part, is TGTGCCAGCAGCTACTGGGGGGGCGCGGACACCGGGCAGCTCTAC. Amino acids: CASSYWGGADTGQLY. The entire CDR3 sequence reads CASSYWGGADTGQLYF.

Details on this clone: Gene names refer to mouse genes. The read ends 1 residue before the CDR3 terminus; that terminus is restored from the germline J gene. The chain recombines TRBV23 with TRBJ2-4; TRBD2 is the table's D call, not checked against the DNA. The CDR3 length is 15 residues. Germline CDR1 KGHTA, CDR2 FQNQQP. CDR3: CSSSQTGLGGNTLYF. The CDR3 bases that were read are TGCTCCAGCAGTCAAACGGGACTGGGGGGAAACACCTTGTAC.

Regarding this clone: Gene names refer to mouse genes. The read halts 1 residue ahead of the CDR3 end, with the missing end drawn from the germline J gene. This chain links TRBV14 with TRBJ2-3, with TRBD2 matching over 8 bases. CDR1 and CDR2 from the germline V gene are SGHDT and FRDEAV. V shed 1 base, J shed 2 bases, and the junction held 3 bases outside the gene matches. The CDR3 runs to 15 residues. CDR3 sequence: CASSFPGGLAETLYF. Partial CDR3 DNA: TGTGCCAGCAGTTTCCCGGGGGGGCTTGCAGAAACGCTGTAT. The full variable domain, its missing parts supplied by reference TRBV14 and TRBJ2-3, is EAGVTQSPRYAVLQEGQAVSFWCDPISGHDTLYWYQQPRDQGPQLLVYFRDEAVIDNSQLPSDRFSAVRPKGTNSTLKIQSAKQGDTATYLCASSFPGGLAETLYFGSGTRLTVL.

Concerning this clone: The genes and germline here are from mouse. The CDR3 goes on 1 residue after the read ends, and that part is filled in from the germline J gene. The chain links TRBV12-2 to TRBJ2-7; 10 bases are shared with TRBD2. In germline, CDR1 is SGHLS, CDR2 HYDKME. The CDR3 is 13 residues long. V gave up 4 bases and J gave up 6 bases; unmatched junction bases: 5. The CDR3 region is CASSSGGAREQYF. Incomplete CDR3 DNA: TGTGCCAGCTCATCTGGGGGGGCGCGTGAACAGTAC.